This T cell receptor (beta chain) was recovered during a study of beta chain features in type 1 diabetes. This clone was found a few times. Its specificity is unknown. Expressed TCRB transcripts got sequenced, as all isolated RNA was reverse transcribed. Data came from immunoSEQ multiplex PCR; TCRdb stores just in-frame clones and leaves some out. Of approximately 470,000 clones listed, 30% were seen once; the top ten hold about 0.065%. The study's findings and limits: Type 1 diabetes patients had fewer VDJ junction insertions and more deletions. Among patients, naive, central memory and Treg TCRB repertoires appeared more similar than among healthy donors.

Source material: naive CD4+ T cells from blood. The receptor was derived from a man in his late teens or twenties in good health.

Here the CDR3 DNA reads TGTGCCAGCAGCGTGGGACTAGCGGGACTGGACTACACCGGGGAGCTGTTTTTT. Protein: CASSVGLAGLDYTGELFF. The chain is built from TRBV9 and TRBJ2-2; 13 bases map to TRBD2. The CDR3 sequence is 18 residues long. After removal of 2 bases from V and 3 bases from J, the junction contained 7 bases not matched to a gene. Germline V gene sequence: CDR1 SGDLS, CDR2 YYNGEE.